This T cell receptor (beta chain) was identified during a study of identical twins. General observations from the study: Models came in too low on out-of-frame TCR alpha sharing in monozygotic twins. A lower insertion count was a feature of abundant cord blood beta clonotypes, with no such feature in memory repertoires. Invariant populations such as MAIT and iNKT cells could partly muddle zero-insertion analyses.

The CDR3 contains 16 residues. The V gene's germline CDR1 is LGHDT and CDR2 YNNKEL (reference sequence). V trimming: 3 bases; J trimming: 8 bases; junction bases outside the gene matches: 12. With regard to this clonotype: The target antigen is unknown.

TCRdb re-called the 5' RACE reads through MiXCR, storing one row per CDR3 protein. The table records 500,000 to 600,000 distinct CDR3 sequences, 22% of them present only once. Another study also made use of these data, one on T cells expressing NK-cell markers. As that report states: Sorted CD3+CD56-NKG2C+, CD3+CD56+NKG2C+ and CD3+CD56+NKG2C- T cells supplied the TCR beta repertoires.

This sequence joins TRBV3-1 and TRBJ2-1, with 8 bases that match TRBD2. The sequence was obtained from a woman under 30 in good health. Sequencing used CD4+ T cells sorted from blood. The DNA for the CDR3 is TGTGCCAGCAGCCATGAAAGCGGGAGCGGATCCGATGAGCAGTTCTTC. As protein: CASSHESGSGSDEQFF.